Each of the 24 T cell receptor beta chains below was sequenced from the same sample in a study of T cells in localized non-small cell lung cancer. Generated by immunoSEQ multiplex PCR, the TCRdb table keeps only in-frame clones and is missing some. The data contain about 15,000 clones, approximately 89% of them singletons. Sequenced here: peripheral blood, sampled before any cancer treatment. The receptors come from a female donor older than 55 with stage I squamous cell lung carcinoma.

J is TRBJ2-5 and V is TRBV6-6; D call uncertain. Germline CDR1 is MNHNY and CDR2 is SVGAGI (reference sequence). The CDR3 is 13 amino acids. Trimming took off 2 bases at V and 0 bases at J, with 4 bases between the two ends. The CDR3 loop is CASSYQYQETQYF. CDR3 in DNA: TGTGCCAGCAGTTACCAGTACCAAGAGACCCAGTACTTC.

The chain is built from TRBV10-1 and TRBJ2-7; maybe TRBD1 (6 bases). The germline gives CDR1 WNHNN, CDR2 SYGVQD (reference sequence). CDR3 length: 14 residues. Trimming shortened V by 6 bases and J by 2 bases, and 14 bases separated the two germline ends. DNA of the CDR3: TGCGCCAGCAGCGTATTATGGGGGCCCTACGAGCAGTACTTC. Translating it yields CASSVLWGPYEQYF.

The CDR3 here is CASSTSGGANEQFF. Here the CDR3 DNA reads TGTGCCAGCTCCACAAGCGGGGGGGCCAATGAGCAGTTCTTC. J is TRBJ2-1 and V is TRBV9; TRBD2 matches at 10 bases. The trim removed 7 bases at V and 6 bases at J, leaving 7 bases unmatched. The CDR3 sequence is 14 residues long. CDR1 SGDLS and CDR2 YYNGEE come from the germline V gene.

The chain employs TRBV6-5 and TRBJ2-3; D remains unclear. V shed 2 bases and J shed 2 bases, with 5 bases lying between them. The CDR3 covers 13 residues. Germline-derived CDR1 and CDR2 are MNHEY and SVGAGI. In DNA, the CDR3 is TGTGCCAGCAGTTACCCTGACACAGATACGCAGTATTTT. This translates into CASSYPDTDTQYF.

V and J are TRBV7-2 and TRBJ2-1, with TRBD2 matching 14 bases. The CDR3 has 16 amino acids. With 5 bases clipped from V and 6 bases from J, the junction kept 6 bases outside the gene matches. CDR1 and CDR2 from the germline V gene are SGHTA and FQGNSA. In DNA form, the CDR3 reads TGTGCCAGCAGCCTAGAGGGACTAGCGGGAGTCAATGAGCAGTTCTTC. Translated, it gives CASSLEGLAGVNEQFF.

V is TRBV5-1 and J is TRBJ2-2, with TRBD1 matching 10 bases. The V gene's germline CDR1 is SGHRS and CDR2 YFSETQ. With 0 bases clipped from V and 7 bases from J, the junction kept 3 bases outside the gene matches. The CDR3 extends over 15 amino acids. The CDR3: CASSLGQGASGELFF. Here the CDR3 DNA reads TGCGCCAGCAGCTTGGGACAGGGGGCCAGCGGGGAGCTGTTTTTT.

This sequence joins TRBV7-4 and TRBJ2-1, with 7 bases lining up with TRBD1. Trimming at V came to 5 bases and at J to 6 bases, leaving 1 base not matched to a gene. CDR3 length: 12 residues. The germline V gene encodes CDR1 SGHVT and CDR2 SQSDAQ. The CDR3, as DNA: TGTGCCAGCAGCAGACAGGGCAATGAGCAGTTCTTC. As protein: CASSRQGNEQFF.

The chain employs TRBV27 and TRBJ1-1, with D possibly being TRBD1 (5 bases). The CDR3 runs 15 residues. Per germline, CDR1 MNHEY and CDR2 SMNVEV (reference sequence). Trimming stripped 3 bases from V and 2 bases from J, with 13 bases between. CDR3 residues: CASSFYGGGNTEAFF. The CDR3 DNA sequence: TGTGCCAGCAGTTTCTACGGGGGGGGAAACACTGAAGCTTTCTTT.

This clone has just one count. The chain couples TRBV5-6 to TRBJ2-7; D unresolved. Trimming removed 0 bases from V and 0 bases from J, with 4 bases in between. Germline V gene data show CDR1 as SGHDT and CDR2 as YYEEEE. CDR3 length: 13 residues. The CDR3 spells CASSLGVSYEQYF. The CDR3 bases are TGTGCCAGCAGCTTGGGAGTCTCCTACGAGCAGTACTTC.

The V and J genes are TRBV7-6 and TRBJ2-5, with 10 bases identical to TRBD1. The V segment lost 2 bases and the J segment 5 bases; nucleotides outside the gene matches: 5. Germline V lookup: CDR1 SGHVS, CDR2 FNYEAQ. The CDR3 sequence is 15 residues long. CDR3 loop: CASSLRQGAYETQYF. DNA for the CDR3: TGTGCCAGCAGCTTACGACAGGGGGCTTATGAGACCCAGTACTTC.

V and J are TRBV4-1 and TRBJ1-4; D is perhaps TRBD1 (5 bases). In germline, CDR1 is MGHRA, CDR2 YSYEKL. Trimming stripped 1 base from V and 7 bases from J, with 13 bases between. The CDR3 sequence is 15 residues long. The CDR3 loop is CASSQGSGFGEKLFF. For the CDR3, the DNA is TGCGCCAGCAGCCAAGGATCAGGGTTCGGTGAAAAACTGTTTTTT.

The rearrangement uses TRBV28 and TRBJ1-2; D gene unclear. There are 15 residues in the CDR3. V gave up 2 bases and J gave up 7 bases, with 17 bases separating them. The germline V gene has CDR1 MDHEN and CDR2 SYDVKM. DNA of the CDR3: TGTGCCAGCAGTTTAGGAAACCAGGTGACGGGTGGCTACACCTTC. This codes for CASSLGNQVTGGYTF.

This clone was detected once. The chain combines TRBV11-2 with TRBJ2-7, with a weak D call TRBD2 (6 bases). There are 12 residues in the CDR3. V was trimmed by 6 bases and J by 6 bases, leaving 12 bases between them. The germline CDR1 and CDR2 sequences are SGHAT and FQNNGV. In nucleotides, the CDR3 is TGTGCCAGCAGGCGGGGCGAAGGCGAGCAGTACTTC. Its protein product is CASRRGEGEQYF.

V gene TRBV5-1 combines with J gene TRBJ1-2; D call uncertain. Germline V CDR1 and CDR2: SGHRS, YFSETQ. The V and J ends lost 4 bases and 3 bases respectively, with 10 bases between them. The CDR3 runs 13 residues. Here the CDR3 DNA reads TGCGCCAGCAGCCAGGACGGATACTATGGCTACACCTTC. This codes for CASSQDGYYGYTF.

The chain combines TRBV27 with TRBJ2-7, with D perhaps matching TRBD2 (6 bases). This CDR3 has 13 amino acids. In germline, CDR1 is MNHEY, CDR2 SMNVEV (reference sequence). V was clipped by 3 bases and J by 6 bases, with 12 bases between them. The CDR3 protein is CASSFRGRPEQYF. The DNA of the CDR3 is TGTGCCAGCAGTTTCCGGGGGAGGCCCGAGCAGTACTTC.

This clone has a handful of counts. The chain links TRBV15 to TRBJ1-2; TRBD1 agrees at 8 bases. From germline, CDR1 is LNHNV and CDR2 YYDKDF (reference sequence). The CDR3 totals 16 residues. With 0 bases clipped from V and 6 bases from J, the junction kept 9 bases outside the gene matches. The CDR3 DNA is TGTGCCACCAGCAGAGACTACCAATCGACAGGGGATGGCTACACCTTC. Its protein is CATSRDYQSTGDGYTF.

The V call is TRBV2, the J call TRBJ2-7; D assignment may be TRBD1 or TRBD2 (5 bases each). The CDR3 is 12 amino acids. The germline V and J ends were trimmed by 3 bases and 2 bases, with 5 bases remaining between them. The germline CDR1 and CDR2 sequences are SNHLY and FYNNEI. In nucleotides, the CDR3 is TGTGCCAGCAGTGAGGGGGCCTACGAGCAGTACTTC. This sequence encodes CASSEGAYEQYF.

CDR3 bases: TGTGCCAGCAGTTTAACGGGACTCGAGACCCAGTACTTC. Encoded protein: CASSLTGLETQYF. V and J are TRBV27 and TRBJ2-5, with D perhaps TRBD2 (6 bases). Trimming stripped 2 bases from V and 5 bases from J, with 9 bases between. The CDR3 totals 13 residues. Germline V gives CDR1 MNHEY, CDR2 SMNVEV (reference sequence).

The rearrangement uses TRBV6-1 and TRBJ2-7; TRBD2 matches at 11 bases. The CDR3 spans 20 residues. CDR1 and CDR2 from the germline V gene are MNHNS and SASEGT. The V and J ends lost 4 bases and 2 bases, in that order; junction bases with no gene match: 19. CDR3 region: CASSVWSLFGRLAGTYEQYF. Written as DNA, the CDR3 is TGTGCCAGCAGTGTCTGGAGTTTGTTCGGTAGACTAGCGGGGACCTACGAGCAGTACTTC.

This rearrangement joins TRBV5-4 to TRBJ1-4; D is possibly TRBD1 (5 bases). This CDR3 has 14 amino acids. Trimming shortened V by 2 bases and J by 0 bases, and 5 bases separated the two germline ends. Per germline, CDR1 SGHNT and CDR2 YYREEE (reference sequence). Written as DNA, the CDR3 is TGTGCCAGCAGCTTCAGGGCAACTAATGAAAAACTGTTTTTT. Amino acids: CASSFRATNEKLFF.

By proportion, this clone is medium-sized. The chain has TRBV4-2 and TRBJ2-7; D gene uncertain. Per the germline V gene, CDR1 is LGHNA and CDR2 is YNFKEQ. The ends were cut back, 1 base at V and 7 bases at J, with 11 bases in the middle. The CDR3 totals 13 residues. CDR3 bases: TGTGCCAGCAGCCAAGTTCAGGCGGAAGAGCAGTACTTC. This translates into CASSQVQAEEQYF.

The chain joins TRBV10-1 to TRBJ1-1; weak D call: TRBD1 (5 bases). Germline V lookup: CDR1 WNHNN, CDR2 SYGVQD (reference sequence). CDR3 length: 20 amino acids. V was cut by 0 bases and J by 10 bases, with 33 bases left in between. This CDR3 is CASSESRFVSVTDEPGVAFF. DNA of the CDR3: TGCGCCAGCAGTGAGTCCAGGTTCGTGTCGGTGACAGACGAACCGGGAGTAGCTTTCTTT.

A single count supports this clone. The V gene is TRBV10-1, the J gene TRBJ2-1, with TRBD1 matching over 9 bases. Germline trimming cut 5 bases from V and 12 bases from J; bases unmatched to any gene: 14. CDR1 WNHNN and CDR2 SYGVQD come from the germline V gene (reference sequence). The CDR3 consists of 15 residues. The DNA of the CDR3 is TGCGCCAGCAGTTCCCCGGGACAGGGCATGGGATGGCAGTTCTTC. Protein: CASSSPGQGMGWQFF.

Concerning this clone itself: Compared with germline, one end of the junction differs, possibly owing to a read error. The chain joins TRBV28 to TRBJ2-7; a weak D match, TRBD1 (6 bases). CDR3 length: 12 amino acids. Germline V CDR1 and CDR2: MDHEN, SYDVKM. CDR3 sequence (DNA): TGTGCCAGCTCTATGAATACGGGACATATGGACTTC. Protein product: CASSMNTGHMDF.